The T cell receptor beta chain described here comes from a study of cytomegalovirus exposure and HLA in healthy donors. Overall study results and limits: In a later analysis, TCR beta V- and J-gene trimming was associated with a missense DCLRE1C variant. Earlier analysis yielded a pattern in which most TCR beta V segments were productive about 90% or about 30% of the time. Further analysis was carried out later, and it showed several of the most significant clusters appearing linked to common viral pathogens.

Germline V gives CDR1 MNHEY, CDR2 SMNVEV (reference sequence). CDR3 size: 16 residues. V lost 3 bases and J lost 4, with 18 bases in between. The PCR employed 60 Vbeta primers together with 13 Jbeta primers. This table comes from immunoSEQ multiplex PCR, and its TCRdb copy is limited to in-frame clones, with some not included. Among under 120,000 clones listed, 70% were seen once. On this clone: Its antigen is unidentified.

Sequencing was performed on PBMCs. The source is a man aged 35 to 55 in good health and CMV-seropositive. V gene TRBV27 combines with J gene TRBJ1-2; tentatively, D is TRBD1 (6 bases). The CDR3 here is CASSFEPTGSFYGYTF. CDR3 sequence (DNA): TGTGCCAGCAGTTTTGAACCGACAGGCTCCTTCTATGGCTACACCTTC.